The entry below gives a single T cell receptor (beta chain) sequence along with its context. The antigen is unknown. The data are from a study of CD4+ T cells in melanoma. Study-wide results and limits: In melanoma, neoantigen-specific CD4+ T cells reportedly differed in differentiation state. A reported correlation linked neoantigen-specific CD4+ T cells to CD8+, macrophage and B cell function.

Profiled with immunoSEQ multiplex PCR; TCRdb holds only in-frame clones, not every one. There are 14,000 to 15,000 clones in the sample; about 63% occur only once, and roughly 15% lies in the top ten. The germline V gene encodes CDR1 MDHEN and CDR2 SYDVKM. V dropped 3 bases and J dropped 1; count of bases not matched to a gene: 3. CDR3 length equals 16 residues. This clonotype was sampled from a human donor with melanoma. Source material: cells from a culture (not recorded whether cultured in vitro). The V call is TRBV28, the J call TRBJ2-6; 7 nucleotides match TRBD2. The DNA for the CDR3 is TGTGCCAGCAGTTTGTTCGGGAGGTCTGGGGCCAACGTCCTGACTTTC. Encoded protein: CASSLFGRSGANVLTF.